Listed here are 11 T cell receptor beta chains from one sample, sequenced in a study of cytomegalovirus exposure and HLA in healthy donors. The PCR used 60 Vbeta and 13 Jbeta primers. Assay: immunoSEQ multiplex PCR; the TCRdb copy retains only in-frame clones and omits some. Of approximately 100,000 clones listed, roughly 80% are singletons. Input material: PBMCs. All receptors come from a female donor in good health and CMV-seronegative.

The chain links TRBV7-8 to TRBJ1-4; 8 nucleotides line up with TRBD1. The junction had 10 bases not matched to a gene; V was cut back by 2 bases and J by 8 bases. Per germline, CDR1 SGHVS and CDR2 FQNEAQ. The CDR3 length is 16 residues. In DNA form, the CDR3 reads TGTGCCAGCAGCTTATACCAGCAGGGGGCGCGAGAAAAACTGTTTTTT. Translating gives CASSLYQQGAREKLFF.

This rearrangement joins TRBV6-6 to TRBJ1-2; no definite D call. CDR1 and CDR2 from the germline V gene are MNHNY and SVGAGI (reference sequence). The CDR3 runs 15 residues. V lost 8 bases and J lost 2, with 18 bases in between. Written as DNA, the CDR3 is TGTGCCAGCTCGTCTTCGGGGTCGGGCAACTATGGCTACACCTTC. Its translation: CASSSSGSGNYGYTF.

This clone has just a few counts. The chain is built from TRBV6-6 and TRBJ1-1; 10 nucleotides match TRBD1. The CDR3 loop spans 14 amino acids. Germline CDR1 is MNHNY and CDR2 is SVGAGI (reference sequence). After removal of 4 bases from V and 2 bases from J, the junction contained 1 base not matched to a gene. CDR3 DNA sequence: TGTGCCAGCAGTTGGGACAGGGGAAACACTGAAGCTTTCTTT. Amino acids: CASSWDRGNTEAFF.

A few counts support this clone. J is TRBJ1-4 and V is TRBV7-2; TRBD1 matches 11 bases. The junction had 0 bases not matched to a gene; V was cut back by 4 bases and J by 8 bases. Germline V gives CDR1 SGHTA, CDR2 FQGNSA. CDR3 length: 13 amino acids. This chain's CDR3 is CASSWDRGEKLFF. In DNA, the CDR3 is TGTGCCAGCAGCTGGGACAGGGGGGAAAAACTGTTTTTT.

The count of this clone is one. The CDR3 region is CAWRDPINRGGAPLHF. Here the CDR3 DNA reads TGTGCCTGGAGGGATCCTATTAACAGGGGAGGCGCGCCCCTCCACTTT. The V call is TRBV30, the J call TRBJ1-6, with 7 positions matching TRBD1. The junction had 18 bases not matched to a gene; V was cut back by 3 bases and J by 13 bases. The V gene's germline CDR1 is GTSNPN and CDR2 SVGIG (reference sequence). This CDR3 region has 16 residues.

This chain joins TRBV6-5 and TRBJ2-5; D not certain. TRBJ2-7 matches the DNA end more closely, so the J call is doubtful. Germline CDR1 is MNHEY and CDR2 is SVGAGI. CDR3 size: 13 residues. CDR3 sequence reads: CASSYADSYEQYF. The CDR3 region has the DNA TGTGCCAGCAGTTACGCGGATTCCTACGAGCAGTACTTC.

In this sample, this clone turned up a few times. The rearrangement joins TRBV12-5 to TRBJ2-7, with 12 bases that match TRBD1. V trimming: 5 bases; J trimming: 5 bases; junction bases outside the gene matches: 4. Per the germline V gene, CDR1 is LGHNT and CDR2 is FRNRAP. The CDR3 extends over 14 amino acids. CDR3 coding DNA: TGTGCTAGTGGTGGGACAGGGGGCTTCGACGAGCAGTACTTC. Translated: CASGGTGGFDEQYF. The full variable domain, its missing parts supplied by reference TRBV12-5 and TRBJ2-7, is DARVTQTPRHKVTEMGQEVTMRCQPILGHNTVFWYRQTMMQGLELLAYFRNRAPLDDSGMPKDRFSAEMPDATLATLKIQPSEPRDSAVYFCASGGTGGFDEQYFGPGTRLTVT.

This sequence joins TRBV4-3 and TRBJ2-2; a possible D gene is TRBD1 (7 bases). With 1 base removed from V and 5 bases from J, the gap between germline ends came to 11 bases. This CDR3 is 15 amino acids long. Germline V gene sequence: CDR1 LGHNA, CDR2 YSLEER. The DNA of the CDR3 is TGCGCCAGCAGCCAAGGTCCAGGGGGGACCGGGGAGCTGTTTTTT. Amino acids: CASSQGPGGTGELFF.

The chain is built from TRBV2 and TRBJ2-3, with D maybe TRBD1 (6 bases). Deletions cut 4 bases from V and 4 bases from J, with 15 bases between. Germline lookup yields CDR1 SNHLY and CDR2 FYNNEI. This CDR3 region has 15 residues. The CDR3 DNA is TGTGCCAGCAGTGGGGGGACACTGAGGGCAGATACGCAGTATTTT. It codes for CASSGGTLRADTQYF.

The chain has TRBV9 and TRBJ2-7; 9 nucleotides match TRBD1. This CDR3 spans 15 amino acids. Germline V gene data show CDR1 as SGDLS and CDR2 as YYNGEE. V trimming: 2 bases; J trimming: 7 bases; junction bases outside the gene matches: 10. In DNA form, the CDR3 reads TGTGCCAGCAGCGTTATGGCACAGGGGGCGGGGGAGCAGTACTTC. It specifies CASSVMAQGAGEQYF.

The rearrangement joins TRBV4-3 to TRBJ2-2, with a weak D call TRBD1 (5 bases). V was cut by 2 bases and J by 4 bases, with 11 bases left in between. This CDR3 spans 15 amino acids. CDR1 and CDR2 (germline): LGHNA, YSLEER. The CDR3 region is CASSQRGPGTGELFF. The DNA of the CDR3 is TGCGCCAGCAGCCAAAGGGGTCCTGGCACCGGGGAGCTGTTTTTT.